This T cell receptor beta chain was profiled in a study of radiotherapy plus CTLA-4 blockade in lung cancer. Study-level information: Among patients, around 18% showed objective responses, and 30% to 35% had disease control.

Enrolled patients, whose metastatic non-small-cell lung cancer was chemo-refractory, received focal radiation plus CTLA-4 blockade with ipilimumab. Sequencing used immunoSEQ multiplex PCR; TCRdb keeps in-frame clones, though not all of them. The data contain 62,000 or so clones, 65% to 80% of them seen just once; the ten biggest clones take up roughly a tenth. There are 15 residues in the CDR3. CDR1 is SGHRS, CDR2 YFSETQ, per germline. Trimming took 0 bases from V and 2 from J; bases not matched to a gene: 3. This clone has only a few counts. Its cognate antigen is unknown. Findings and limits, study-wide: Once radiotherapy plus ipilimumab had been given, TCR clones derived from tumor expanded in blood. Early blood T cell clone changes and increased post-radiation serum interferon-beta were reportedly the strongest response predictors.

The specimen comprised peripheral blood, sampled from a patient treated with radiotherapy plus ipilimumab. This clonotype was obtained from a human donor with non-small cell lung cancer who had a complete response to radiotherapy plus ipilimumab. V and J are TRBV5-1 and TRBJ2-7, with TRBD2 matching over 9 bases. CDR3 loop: CASSLGAGGPYEQYF. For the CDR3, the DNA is TGCGCCAGCAGCTTGGGGGCGGGGGGGCCCTACGAGCAGTACTTC.